The rows below give T cell receptor beta chains drawn from one sample of a study of identical twins. TCRdb independently ran MiXCR on the 5' RACE reads; one entry per CDR3 protein. This sample carries fewer than 650,000 distinct CDR3 sequences, just over 7% of them seen once, and the ten largest clones take roughly 1.6%. The sample also formed part of further work on yellow fever vaccine responses in identical twins.

Sample: PBMCs. The origin of the receptors is a woman aged 18-29 years in good health. Both conserved end residues are part of each CDR3. Each record gives: J gene, D gene, clone size, V gene, CDR3 protein, CDR3 DNA. A D gene is named only where the DNA matches it firmly. Size is stated for part of the rows, as once, few or many counts, or as a class when the clone is expanded.

j_call: TRBJ2-3
d_call: -
clone_size: many
v_call: TRBV7-8
cdr3_aa: CASSLRDTLSTDTQYF
cdr3_nt: TGTGCCAGCAGCTTACGGGACACCTTGAGCACAGATACGCAGTATTTT

j_call: TRBJ2-1
d_call: -
clone_size: few
v_call: TRBV20-1
cdr3_aa: CSARKGEGINEQFF
cdr3_nt: TGCAGTGCTAGAAAGGGGGAGGGAATCAATGAGCAGTTCTTC

j_call: TRBJ2-3
d_call: -
clone_size: few
v_call: TRBV5-1
cdr3_aa: CASSLHLQDTQYF
cdr3_nt: TGCGCCAGCAGCCTCCACCTCCAGGATACGCAGTATTTT

j_call: TRBJ2-1
d_call: -
clone_size: -
v_call: TRBV20-1
cdr3_aa: CSASGGQQFF
cdr3_nt: TGCAGTGCTAGTGGCGGCCAGCAGTTCTTC

j_call: TRBJ2-5
d_call: -
clone_size: -
v_call: TRBV7-9
cdr3_aa: CASSLWSDLQETQYF
cdr3_nt: TGTGCCAGCAGCTTATGGTCTGACTTACAAGAGACCCAGTACTTC

j_call: TRBJ2-1
d_call: -
clone_size: few
v_call: TRBV29-1
cdr3_aa: CSVDAGRIGEQFF
cdr3_nt: TGCAGCGTTGATGCCGGGAGAATCGGTGAGCAGTTCTTC

j_call: TRBJ2-7
d_call: -
clone_size: -
v_call: TRBV7-9
cdr3_aa: CASSSRVRGYEQYF
cdr3_nt: TGTGCCAGCAGCTCCAGGGTTCGTGGGTACGAGCAGTACTTC

j_call: TRBJ2-1
d_call: -
clone_size: few
v_call: TRBV3-1
cdr3_aa: CASSQGPFEQFF
cdr3_nt: TGTGCCAGCAGCCAAGGCCCTTTTGAGCAGTTCTTC

j_call: TRBJ1-2
d_call: TRBD1
clone_size: -
v_call: TRBV3-1
cdr3_aa: CASSHSGGGGYTF
cdr3_nt: TGTGCCAGCAGCCATTCAGGGGGCGGTGGCTACACCTTC

j_call: TRBJ1-2
d_call: TRBD1
clone_size: many
v_call: TRBV28
cdr3_aa: CASSLSGGFYGYTF
cdr3_nt: TGTGCCAGCAGTTTATCAGGGGGCTTCTATGGCTACACCTTC

j_call: TRBJ1-2
d_call: -
clone_size: many
v_call: TRBV12-3/TRBV12-4
cdr3_aa: CASSLEGHLGYTF
cdr3_nt: TGTGCCAGCAGCCTAGAGGGACATCTTGGCTACACCTTC

j_call: TRBJ2-2
d_call: -
clone_size: many
v_call: TRBV12-3/TRBV12-4
cdr3_aa: CASSRERTGELFF
cdr3_nt: TGTGCCAGCAGCCGGGAGCGCACCGGGGAGCTGTTTTTT

j_call: TRBJ2-1
d_call: TRBD2
clone_size: -
v_call: TRBV28
cdr3_aa: CASSFPGLAGETGYNEQFF
cdr3_nt: TGTGCCAGCAGTTTTCCGGGACTAGCGGGAGAAACGGGCTACAATGAGCAGTTCTTC

j_call: TRBJ2-2
d_call: -
clone_size: many
v_call: TRBV4-1
cdr3_aa: CASSQEDWQTGELFF
cdr3_nt: TGCGCCAGCAGCCAAGAAGACTGGCAGACCGGGGAGCTGTTTTTT

j_call: TRBJ2-1
d_call: -
clone_size: few
v_call: TRBV3-1
cdr3_aa: CASSSPFAYNEQFF
cdr3_nt: TGTGCCAGCAGTTCTCCGTTCGCCTACAATGAGCAGTTCTTC

j_call: TRBJ2-3
d_call: -
clone_size: many
v_call: TRBV20-1
cdr3_aa: CSASPMRASSADTQYF
cdr3_nt: TGCAGTGCTAGCCCCATGCGAGCCTCCTCCGCAGATACGCAGTATTTT

j_call: TRBJ2-1
d_call: TRBD2
clone_size: -
v_call: TRBV20-1
cdr3_aa: CSARLPLAGGPLSNEQFF
cdr3_nt: TGCAGTGCTAGATTACCATTAGCGGGAGGGCCTTTATCGAATGAGCAGTTCTTC

j_call: TRBJ2-1
d_call: TRBD2
clone_size: many
v_call: TRBV4-1
cdr3_aa: CASSQITSAINEQFF
cdr3_nt: TGCGCCAGCAGCCAAATAACTAGCGCGATCAATGAGCAGTTCTTC

j_call: TRBJ1-2
d_call: -
clone_size: many
v_call: TRBV20-1
cdr3_aa: CSARAQGRHYGYTF
cdr3_nt: TGCAGTGCTAGAGCGCAGGGAAGGCACTATGGCTACACCTTC

j_call: TRBJ2-7
d_call: -
clone_size: -
v_call: TRBV6-5
cdr3_aa: CASSYTGRPSYEQYF
cdr3_nt: TGTGCCAGCAGTTACACGGGACGGCCGTCCTACGAGCAGTACTTC

j_call: TRBJ2-1
d_call: TRBD1
clone_size: -
v_call: TRBV12-5
cdr3_aa: CASGVFGTGGWGEQFF
cdr3_nt: TGTGCTAGTGGTGTCTTCGGGACAGGGGGCTGGGGTGAGCAGTTCTTC

j_call: TRBJ1-2
d_call: -
clone_size: -
v_call: TRBV5-6
cdr3_aa: CASSFGPKQGEDYGYTF
cdr3_nt: TGTGCCAGCAGCTTTGGCCCCAAACAGGGTGAGGACTATGGCTACACCTTC